A selection of T cell receptor beta chains follows, all from one sample in a study of blood T cell repertoires in COVID-19. Sequencing used immunoSEQ multiplex PCR; TCRdb keeps in-frame clones, though not all of them. The data hold about 220,000 clones, with about 85% observed a single time. The sequenced material came from peripheral blood. The receptors shown here come from a man younger than 40 with active or convalescent COVID-19. CDR3s include the opening cysteine and the closing phenylalanine or tryptophan. Each record gives: clone size, D gene, J gene, V gene, CDR3 DNA, CDR3 protein. D genes are given only for firm matches. Clone size is given for some rows only: seen once, a few or many times, or a class if the clone is expanded.

>few|TRBD2|TRBJ2-7|TRBV19
TGTGCCAGTAGTACTAGCGGGGGGCCCTACGAGCAGTACTTC
CASSTSGGPYEQYF
>.|TRBD1|TRBJ2-2|TRBV11-2
TGTGCCAGCAGCCCGGACAGGGACGCCGGGGAGCTGTTTTTT
CASSPDRDAGELFF
>.|.|TRBJ1-2|TRBV3-1/TRBV3-2
TGTGCCAGCAGCCCCCAGGGGTTTGGCTACACCTTC
CASSPQGFGYTF
>.|TRBD2|TRBJ2-5|TRBV19
TGTGCCAGTAGCCCCGCCCCCTTTGGGACTAGGATGCAGACCCAGTACTTC
CASSPAPFGTRMQTQYF
>many|TRBD2|TRBJ2-1|TRBV9
TGTGCCAGCAGCGTAGATCCCAGCGGGAGGGCCAGTGAGCAGTTCTTC
CASSVDPSGRASEQFF
>.|.|TRBJ1-1|TRBV7-2
TGTGCCAGCAGCCCAGACCTAGGTCCCGAAGCTTTCTTT
CASSPDLGPEAFF
>.|.|TRBJ1-3|TRBV9
TGTGCCAGCAGCGTAGAGCCCACCGGAAACACCATATATTTT
CASSVEPTGNTIYF
>.|TRBD2|TRBJ2-7|TRBV18
TGTGCCAGCTCACCAACAAGTTTCCATAGCGGGGGGGCCCCCCGCGAGCAGTACTTC
CASSPTSFHSGGAPREQYF
>.|TRBD2|TRBJ2-3|TRBV11-2
TGTGCCAGCAGCTCCCCCGCTAGCGGGAATACGCAGTATTTT
CASSSPASGNTQYF
>.|TRBD2|TRBJ2-3|TRBV4-1
TGCGCCAGCAGCCAAGGAAGGGCTAGCGGGAGGTGGGATACGCAGTATTTT
CASSQGRASGRWDTQYF
>.|.|TRBJ2-3|TRBV4-3
TGCGCCAGCAGCCAAGAAAGGGGACTCGCCCCAGATACGCAGTATTTT
CASSQERGLAPDTQYF
>.|.|TRBJ1-2|TRBV7-2
TGTGCCAGCAGCCCTAGGGCGGGGGTTGATGGCTACACCTTC
CASSPRAGVDGYTF
>.|TRBD2|TRBJ2-7|TRBV14
TGTGCCAGCAGCCTCGGGGGGGTTCGCCAGGAGCAGTACTTC
CASSLGGVRQEQYF
>.|.|TRBJ1-2|TRBV24-1
TGTGCCACCAGTCACGACAGCTCTAACTATGGCTACACCTTC
CATSHDSSNYGYTF
>.|TRBD2|TRBJ2-4|TRBV3-1/TRBV3-2
TGTGCCAGCAGCCAAGCCGTGGGCGGGAGGCCGAACATTCAGTACTTC
CASSQAVGGRPNIQYF
>.|.|TRBJ1-2|TRBV3-1/TRBV3-2
TGTGCCAGCAGCAGACAGAATAACTATGGCTACACCTTC
CASSRQNNYGYTF
>.|TRBD1|TRBJ1-1|TRBV2
TGTGCCAGTAAGATGACAGGGCCTATCACTGAAGCTTTCTTT
CASKMTGPITEAFF
>.|TRBD1|TRBJ2-2|TRBV5-1
TGCGCCAGCAGCTATCGGGACAGGGGTACCGGGGAGCTGTTTTTT
CASSYRDRGTGELFF
>.|.|TRBJ1-2|TRBV6-5
TGTGCCAGCAGTTACTCAAGGGGATTGGGGGGCTACACCTTC
CASSYSRGLGGYTF
>.|.|TRBJ1-2|TRBV2
TGTGCCAGGGAGACTACTGGTGGCTACACCTTC
CARETTGGYTF
>once|TRBD1|TRBJ1-2|TRBV6-5
TGTGCCAGCAGAATACAGGGGTTGGAAAACTATGGCTACACCTTC
CASRIQGLENYGYTF
>.|TRBD2|TRBJ2-1|TRBV7-2
TGTGCCAGCAGCTTTCCGGCGGGAGGTAGGTCCTACAATGAGCAGTTCTTC
CASSFPAGGRSYNEQFF
>.|TRBD1|TRBJ2-7|TRBV11-2
TGTGCCAGCAACCCGACAGGGGGCTACGAGCAGTACTTC
CASNPTGGYEQYF
>.|.|TRBJ2-1|TRBV9
TGTGCCAGCAGCGTTGGGAGCTCATGGATGGGGAATGAGCAGTTCTTC
CASSVGSSWMGNEQFF
>few|.|TRBJ1-1|TRBV6-5
TGTGCCAGCAGTTACGGGAAGGCAGGGTCTTATGAAGCTTTCTTT
CASSYGKAGSYEAFF
>.|.|TRBJ2-7|TRBV5-8
TGTGCCAGCAGCGCCAGGGGTTACGAGCAGTACTTC
CASSARGYEQYF
>few|TRBD2|TRBJ2-1|TRBV13
TGTGCCAGCAGTTCTAGCGGGGGTTTGCTGCATGAGCAGTTCTTC
CASSSSGGLLHEQFF
>.|TRBD1|TRBJ2-7|TRBV18
TGTGCCAGCTCACCGGGGGACAGGGGCTACGAGCAGTACTTC
CASSPGDRGYEQYF
>.|TRBD1|TRBJ1-2|TRBV19
TGTGCCAGTAGTATACCCCGGACAGGGGGCTATGGCTACACCTTC
CASSIPRTGGYGYTF
>.|TRBD1|TRBJ2-3|TRBV7-2
TGTGCCAGCAGCCTAGGGACAGGGGGCGCAGATACGCAGTATTTT
CASSLGTGGADTQYF
>.|.|TRBJ2-7|TRBV5-1
TGCGCCAGCAGCCAGGGGGGCTACGAGCAGTACTTC
CASSQGGYEQYF
>.|TRBD2|TRBJ2-1|TRBV7-2
TGTGCCAGCAGCCGGGGACTAGCGGGGGGAGGGAATGAGCAGTTCTTC
CASSRGLAGGGNEQFF
>.|.|TRBJ1-4|TRBV7-2
TGTGCCAGCAGCCGGAGGCCAGCAACTAATGAAAAACTGTTTTTT
CASSRRPATNEKLFF
>.|.|TRBJ1-5|TRBV28
TGTGCCAGCAGTTTGGGGGGGTCGAATCAGCCCCAGCATTTT
CASSLGGSNQPQHF
>.|TRBD1|TRBJ1-2|TRBV29-1
TGCAGCGTTGTAGGGGACAGAGCTAACTATGGCTACACCTTC
CSVVGDRANYGYTF
>few|.|TRBJ1-6|TRBV27
TGTGCCACCGGTGCACGCTCCTATAATTCACCCCTCCACTTT
CATGARSYNSPLHF
>.|.|TRBJ1-3|TRBV4-1
TGCGCCAGCAGCCAAACCCTTACAGGAAACACCATATATTTT
CASSQTLTGNTIYF
>.|TRBD1|TRBJ2-7|TRBV5-4
TGTACCAGCAGTTCTGGACAGGGTGCTTACGAGCAGTACTTC
CTSSSGQGAYEQYF
>once|.|TRBJ2-3|TRBV5-1
TGCGCCAGCAGCTTGGATAAGGGGACAGATACGCAGTATTTT
CASSLDKGTDTQYF
>.|.|TRBJ2-7|TRBV4-3
TGCGCCAGCAGCCAAGTGGTAGTCGGGACCTACGAGCAGTACTTC
CASSQVVVGTYEQYF
>.|.|TRBJ1-2|TRBV5-4
TGTGCCGCGTCGGGGGATGGGTATGGCTACACCTTC
CAASGDGYGYTF
>once|.|TRBJ2-7|TRBV6-4
TGTGCCAGCACACCATGGGGGGTTGACTACGAGCAGTACTTC
CASTPWGVDYEQYF
>.|TRBD2|TRBJ2-7|TRBV7-9
TGTGCCAGCAGCCCTAGCGGCTACGAGCAGTACTTC
CASSPSGYEQYF
>.|TRBD1|TRBJ2-7|TRBV6-2/TRBV6-3
TGTGCCAGCAGTTACAAACAGGGGGCATCTTACGAGCAGTACTTC
CASSYKQGASYEQYF
>.|.|TRBJ2-7|TRBV21-1
TGTGCCAGCAGCATGTTGGAGACCGCCAGTTTAAGGGGTTCCAGGGGGTGCTCCTACGAGCAGTACTTC
CASSMLETASLRGSRGCSYEQYF
>.|.|TRBJ1-2|TRBV3-1/TRBV3-2
TGTGCCAGCAGCCTTCCCAACTACTATGGCTACACCTTC
CASSLPNYYGYTF
>.|TRBD2|TRBJ2-5|TRBV9
TGTGCCAGCAGCCTCACTAGCGGGGGGGCCGGGGAGACCCAGTACTTC
CASSLTSGGAGETQYF
>.|TRBD1|TRBJ1-1|TRBV19
TGTGCCAGTAGCCATTCAAGGTGGGACAGGGGGGCAGATGGCACTGAAGCTTTCTTT
CASSHSRWDRGADGTEAFF
>few|.|TRBJ1-2|TRBV29-1
TGCAGCGTTGATTCCCCCGCAGGGGTTATCTATGGCTACACCTTC
CSVDSPAGVIYGYTF
>.|.|TRBJ2-7|TRBV29-1
TGCAGCGTTGTTCTGTCCTACGAGCAGTACTTC
CSVVLSYEQYF
>.|.|TRBJ1-6|TRBV11-3
TGTGCCATTCAGACATCCCTTTCCTATAATTCACCCCTCCACTTT
CAIQTSLSYNSPLHF
>.|.|TRBJ1-4|TRBV6-2/TRBV6-3
TGTGCCAGCAGTTCGAGGCTGCGAAAGTATGCAACTAATGAAAAACTGTTTTTT
CASSSRLRKYATNEKLFF
>.|TRBD2|TRBJ2-7|TRBV29-1
TGCAGCGTTGAGGCTAGCGGCCTACTTGGCGAGCAGTACTTC
CSVEASGLLGEQYF
>.|TRBD1|TRBJ1-5|TRBV6-5
TGTGCCACGGGACAGAACTTCAATCAGCCCCAGCATTTT
CATGQNFNQPQHF
>.|TRBD2|TRBJ2-3|TRBV5-6
TGTGCCAGCAGCTTAACGGGAGACCCAGCGGGAGGGTCAGATACGCAGTATTTT
CASSLTGDPAGGSDTQYF
>.|TRBD1|TRBJ2-7|TRBV28
TGTGCCAGCAGTTTATCCTGGACAGGTGTCAGGGACGAGCAGTACTTC
CASSLSWTGVRDEQYF
>few|TRBD1|TRBJ1-1|TRBV9
TGTGCCAGCAGCTTTCGGACAGGGGACGGAACTGAAGCTTTCTTT
CASSFRTGDGTEAFF